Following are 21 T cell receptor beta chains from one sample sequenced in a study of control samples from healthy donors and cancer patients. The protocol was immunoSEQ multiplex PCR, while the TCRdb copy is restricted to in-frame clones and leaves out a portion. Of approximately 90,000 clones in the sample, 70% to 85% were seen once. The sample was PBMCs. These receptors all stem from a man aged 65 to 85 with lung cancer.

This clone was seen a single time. The DNA of the CDR3 is TGTGCCAGCAGGAGGACAGGATCGGACACTGAAGCTTTCTTT. It codes for CASRRTGSDTEAFF. The V gene is TRBV2, the J gene TRBJ1-1; 7 bases line up with TRBD1. Germline V lookup: CDR1 SNHLY, CDR2 FYNNEI. The CDR3 has 14 amino acids. With 6 bases clipped from V and 3 bases from J, the junction kept 7 bases outside the gene matches.

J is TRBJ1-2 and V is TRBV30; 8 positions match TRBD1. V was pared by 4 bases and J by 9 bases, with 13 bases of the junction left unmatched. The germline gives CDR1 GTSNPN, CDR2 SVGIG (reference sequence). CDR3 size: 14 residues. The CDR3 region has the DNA TGTGCCTGGAAGGGTCTCAGTCAGGGGGCTCGCTACACCTTC. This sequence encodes CAWKGLSQGARYTF.

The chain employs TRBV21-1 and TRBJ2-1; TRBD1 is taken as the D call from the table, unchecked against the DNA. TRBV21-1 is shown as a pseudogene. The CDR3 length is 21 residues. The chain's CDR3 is CASSKGLWAGGPQSSYNEQFF. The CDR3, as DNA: TGTGCCAGCAGCAAAGGGTTGTGGGCAGGGGGCCCTCAAAGCTCCTACAATGAGCAGTTCTTC.

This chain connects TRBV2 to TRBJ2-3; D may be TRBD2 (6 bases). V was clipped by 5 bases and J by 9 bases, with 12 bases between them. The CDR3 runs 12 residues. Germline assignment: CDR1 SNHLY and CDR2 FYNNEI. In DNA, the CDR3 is TGTGCCAGCAGTCCGACTAGGGACACGCAGTATTTT. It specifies CASSPTRDTQYF. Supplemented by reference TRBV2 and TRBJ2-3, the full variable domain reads EPEVTQTPSHQVTQMGQEVILRCVPISNHLYFYWYRQILGQKVEFLVSFYNNEISEKSEIFDDQFSVERPDGSNFTLKIRSTKLEDSAMYFCASSPTRDTQYFGPGTRLTVL.

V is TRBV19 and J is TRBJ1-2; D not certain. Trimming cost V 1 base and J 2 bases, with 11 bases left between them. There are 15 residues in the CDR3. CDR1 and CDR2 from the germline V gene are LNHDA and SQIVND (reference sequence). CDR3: CASSIVGGRNYGYTF. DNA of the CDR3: TGTGCCAGTAGTATAGTTGGCGGCCGAAACTATGGCTACACCTTC.

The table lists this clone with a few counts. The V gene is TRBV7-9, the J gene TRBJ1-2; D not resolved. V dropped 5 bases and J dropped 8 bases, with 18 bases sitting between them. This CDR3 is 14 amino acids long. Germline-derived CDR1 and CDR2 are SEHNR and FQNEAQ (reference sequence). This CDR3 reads CASSLGSGLEGYTF. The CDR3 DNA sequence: TGTGCCAGCAGCCTAGGTTCCGGGCTGGAGGGCTACACCTTC.

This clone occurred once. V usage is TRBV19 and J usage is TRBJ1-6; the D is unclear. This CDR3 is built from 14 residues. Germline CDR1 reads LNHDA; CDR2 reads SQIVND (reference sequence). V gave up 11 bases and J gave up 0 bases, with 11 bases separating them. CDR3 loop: CASQWGSYNSPLHF. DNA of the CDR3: TGTGCCTCCCAGTGGGGCTCCTATAATTCACCCCTCCACTTT.

The CDR3 DNA reads as TGTGCCAGCAGTGCCCCAGGGAACTATGGCTACACCTTC. Protein product: CASSAPGNYGYTF. V gene TRBV25-1 combines with J gene TRBJ1-2; a possible D gene is TRBD1 (5 bases). Trimming stripped 4 bases from V and 2 bases from J, with 8 bases between. The CDR3 sequence is 13 residues long. Germline lookup yields CDR1 MGHDK and CDR2 SYGVNS.

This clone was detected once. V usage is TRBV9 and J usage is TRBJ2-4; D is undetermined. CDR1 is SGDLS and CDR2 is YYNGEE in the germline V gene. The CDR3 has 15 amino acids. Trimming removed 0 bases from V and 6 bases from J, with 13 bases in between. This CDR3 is CASSVGTAKLNIQYF. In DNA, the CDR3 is TGTGCCAGCAGCGTAGGGACGGCCAAACTAAACATTCAGTACTTC. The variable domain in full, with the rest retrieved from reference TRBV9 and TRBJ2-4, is DSGVTQTPKHLITATGQRVTLRCSPRSGDLSVYWYQQSLDQGLQFLIQYYNGEERAKGNILERFSAQQFPDLHSELNLSSLELGDSALYFCASSVGTAKLNIQYFGAGTRLSVL.

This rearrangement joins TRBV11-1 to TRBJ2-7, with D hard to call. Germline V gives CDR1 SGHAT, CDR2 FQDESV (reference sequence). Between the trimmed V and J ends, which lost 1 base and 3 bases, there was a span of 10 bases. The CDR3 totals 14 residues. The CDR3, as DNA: TGTGCCAGCAGCTTAGAGTTCGGCGGCTACGAGCAGTACTTC. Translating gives CASSLEFGGYEQYF.

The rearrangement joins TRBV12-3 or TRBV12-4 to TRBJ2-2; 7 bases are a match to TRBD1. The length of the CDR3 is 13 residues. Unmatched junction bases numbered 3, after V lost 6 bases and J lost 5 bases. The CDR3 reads CASRATGTGELFF. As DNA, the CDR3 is TGTGCCAGCAGGGCGACAGGGACCGGGGAGCTGTTTTTT.

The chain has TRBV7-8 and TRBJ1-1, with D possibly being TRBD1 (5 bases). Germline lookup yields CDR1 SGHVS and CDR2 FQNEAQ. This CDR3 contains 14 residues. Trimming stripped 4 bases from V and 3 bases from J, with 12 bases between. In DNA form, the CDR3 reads TGTGCCAGCAGCTCCAGGGTAACACACACTGAAGCTTTCTTT. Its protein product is CASSSRVTHTEAFF.

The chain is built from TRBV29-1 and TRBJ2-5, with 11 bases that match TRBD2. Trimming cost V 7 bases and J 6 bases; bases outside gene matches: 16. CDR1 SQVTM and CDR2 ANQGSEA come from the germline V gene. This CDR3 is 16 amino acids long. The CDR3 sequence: CSARPDSGGAGKTQYF. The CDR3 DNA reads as TGCAGCGCTCGGCCGGATAGCGGGGGGGCCGGGAAGACCCAGTACTTC. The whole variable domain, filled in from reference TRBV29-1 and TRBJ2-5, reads SAVISQKPSRDICQRGTSLTIQCQVDSQVTMMFWYRQQPGQSLTLIATANQGSEATYESGFVIDKFPISRPNLTFSTLTVSNMSPEDSSIYLCSARPDSGGAGKTQYFGPGTRLLVL.

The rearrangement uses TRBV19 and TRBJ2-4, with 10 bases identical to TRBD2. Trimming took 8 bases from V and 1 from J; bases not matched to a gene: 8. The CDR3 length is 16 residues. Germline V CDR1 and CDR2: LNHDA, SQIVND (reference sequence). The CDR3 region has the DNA TGTGCCAGTCGCGATCGTAGCGGGGGGGCCAAAAACATTCAGTACTTC. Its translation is CASRDRSGGAKNIQYF.

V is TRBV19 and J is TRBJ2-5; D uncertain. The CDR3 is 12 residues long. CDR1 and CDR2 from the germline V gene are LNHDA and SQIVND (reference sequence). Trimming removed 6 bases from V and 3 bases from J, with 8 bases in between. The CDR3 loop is CASSRREETQYF. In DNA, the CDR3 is TGTGCCAGTAGCCGGAGAGAAGAGACCCAGTACTTC.

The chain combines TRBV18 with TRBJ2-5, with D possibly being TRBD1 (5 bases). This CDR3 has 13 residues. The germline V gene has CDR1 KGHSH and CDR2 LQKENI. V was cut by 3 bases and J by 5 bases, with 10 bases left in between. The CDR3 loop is CASSPGRDETQYF. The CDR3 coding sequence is TGTGCCAGCTCACCGGGCAGGGATGAGACCCAGTACTTC.

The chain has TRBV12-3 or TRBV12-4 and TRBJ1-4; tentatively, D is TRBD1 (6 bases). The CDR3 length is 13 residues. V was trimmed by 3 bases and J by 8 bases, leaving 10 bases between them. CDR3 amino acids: CASSLYTGEKLFF. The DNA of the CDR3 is TGTGCCAGCAGTTTGTACACAGGGGAAAAACTGTTTTTT.

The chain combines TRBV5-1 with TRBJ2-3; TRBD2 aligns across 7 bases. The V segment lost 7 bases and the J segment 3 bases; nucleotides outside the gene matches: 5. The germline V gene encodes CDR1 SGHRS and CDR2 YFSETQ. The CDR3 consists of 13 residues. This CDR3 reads CASGPGLTDTQYF. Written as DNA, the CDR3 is TGCGCCAGCGGACCGGGACTAACAGATACGCAGTATTTT.

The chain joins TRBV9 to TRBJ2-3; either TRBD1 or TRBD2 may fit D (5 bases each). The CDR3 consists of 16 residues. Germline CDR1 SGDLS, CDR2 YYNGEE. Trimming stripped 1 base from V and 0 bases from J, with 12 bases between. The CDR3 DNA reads TGTGCCAGCAGCGTACTCGGGGCGATTAGCACAGATACGCAGTATTTT. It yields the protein CASSVLGAISTDTQYF.

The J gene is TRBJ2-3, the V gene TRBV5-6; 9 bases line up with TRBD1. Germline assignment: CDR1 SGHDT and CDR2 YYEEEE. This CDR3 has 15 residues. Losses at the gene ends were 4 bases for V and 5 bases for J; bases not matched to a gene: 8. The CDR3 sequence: CASSRDRGIGDTQYF. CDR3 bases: TGTGCCAGCAGCCGTGACAGGGGGATAGGAGATACGCAGTATTTT.

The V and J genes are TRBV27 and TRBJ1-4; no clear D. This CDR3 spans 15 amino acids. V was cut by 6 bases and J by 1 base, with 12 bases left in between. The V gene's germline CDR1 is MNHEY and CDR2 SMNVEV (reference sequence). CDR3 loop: CASRPNKGTNEKLFF. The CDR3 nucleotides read TGTGCCAGCAGGCCAAACAAGGGAACTAATGAAAAACTGTTTTTT.